The clone carrying this T cell receptor beta chain was picked up a small number of times. The CDR3 runs 14 residues. Germline CDR1 MNHEY, CDR2 SVGAGI. Trimming cost V 0 bases and J 8 bases, with 13 bases left between them. All of the isolated RNA was reverse transcribed, so expressed TCRB transcripts were sequenced. TCRdb's table, derived via immunoSEQ multiplex PCR, lists solely in-frame clones and lacks some. The profile covers about 340,000 clones, with approximately 8% appearing a single time and more than 0.4% taken by the ten largest. The data derive from a study of beta chain features in type 1 diabetes.

The chain is built from TRBV6-5 and TRBJ1-1; D is unclear. This clonotype originated in a young woman in good health. The specimen sequenced was central memory CD4+ T cells from blood. This CDR3 reads CASSYSRRLAEAFF. CDR3 bases: TGTGCCAGCAGTTACTCTCGGAGGCTAGCCGAAGCTTTCTTT.